The sequence of this TCR beta chain was determined in a study of T cells after posttransplantation cyclophosphamide. The assay was immunoSEQ multiplex PCR, and TCRdb's table has in-frame clones only and misses some. The table shows roughly 1,300 clones, with about 74% occurring only once. Regarding the study as a whole: TRB clonality was highly associated with recipient CMV seropositivity and reactivation.

From germline, CDR1 is SNHLY and CDR2 FYNNEI. The CDR3 has 16 residues. Losses at the gene ends were 5 bases for V and 4 bases for J; bases not matched to a gene: 10. A single count supports this clone. Its antigen is undetermined. The clonotype originates from a man aged 45-60 years in good health, CMV-negative, and a related stem cell transplant donor. The sequencing input was memory CD8+ T cells sorted from blood. The J gene is TRBJ1-5, the V gene TRBV2; 8 bases are a match to TRBD1. In nucleotides, the CDR3 is TGTGCCAGCAGTATAGAACCGGGACAGGTTAATCAGCCCCAGCATTTT. This codes for CASSIEPGQVNQPQHF. The full variable domain, its missing parts supplied by reference TRBV2 and TRBJ1-5, is EPEVTQTPSHQVTQMGQEVILRCVPISNHLYFYWYRQILGQKVEFLVSFYNNEISEKSEIFDDQFSVERPDGSNFTLKIRSTKLEDSAMYFCASSIEPGQVNQPQHFGDGTRLSIL.